This T cell receptor (beta chain) emerged from a study of cytomegalovirus exposure and HLA in healthy donors. Clones were sequenced by immunoSEQ multiplex PCR, and TCRdb holds only the in-frame ones, with some missing. The sample lists under 150,000 clones, about 90% occurring once. The sequence came from a woman aged 18-29 years in good health and CMV-seropositive. Material for sequencing was PBMCs.

The CDR3 DNA reads TGCGCCAGCAGCCAAGATTTTACGGCTAATGAAAAACTGTTTTTT. Translation gives CASSQDFTANEKLFF. This rearrangement joins TRBV4-3 to TRBJ1-4; D uncertain. Trimming pared 0 bases from V and 3 bases from J, leaving 8 bases between. Germline CDR1 is LGHNA and CDR2 is YSLEER. This CDR3 is 15 amino acids long.